One and the same sample provided the 20 T cell receptor beta chains below, sequenced in a study of identical twins (dated by TCRdb to about 2016). The library was built by means of 5' RACE. The sequencing machine was an Illumina HiSeq 2000. Through fastp at Q25 and MiXCR, TCRdb rebuilt clones from the public reads, retaining in-frame beta chains. Each entry is one CDR3 protein sequence, shown with its most common DNA and genes. Present in this sample are about 530,000 distinct CDR3 sequences, around 22% of which were seen just once. The top ten constitute roughly 0.5% of the sample. A further study also used this sample, focusing on yellow fever vaccine responses in identical twins.

Sequencing was carried out using CD4+ T cells sorted from blood. Receptor source: a woman aged 18-29 years in good health.

The chain couples TRBV5-1 to TRBJ2-7, with TRBD2 identical over 13 bases. The ends lost 3 bases at V and 3 bases at J; junction bases unmatched: 6. This CDR3 comprises 16 residues. CDR1 and CDR2 (germline): SGHRS, YFSETQ. The CDR3 coding sequence is TGCGCCAGCAGCTCGGGGACTAGCGGGACCAGCTACGAGCAGTACTTC. Its translation: CASSSGTSGTSYEQYF. The variable domain in full, with the rest retrieved from reference TRBV5-1 and TRBJ2-7, is KAGVTQTPRYLIKTRGQQVTLSCSPISGHRSVSWYQQTPGQGLQFLFEYFSETQRNKGNFPGRFSGRQFSNSRSEMNVSTLELGDSALYLCASSSGTSGTSYEQYFGPGTRLTVT.

The chain employs TRBV18 and TRBJ2-4, with D perhaps matching TRBD1 (5 bases). The CDR3 has 13 amino acids. V was trimmed by 1 base and J by 8 bases, leaving 9 bases between them. Germline lookup yields CDR1 KGHSH and CDR2 LQKENI. The CDR3 DNA reads TGTGCCAGCTCACCACAGGGGCGAGACATTCAGTACTTC. This gives the protein CASSPQGRDIQYF.

J is TRBJ2-2 and V is TRBV5-6, with a weak D call TRBD1 (5 bases). Germline V gene lookup returns CDR1 SGHDT and CDR2 YYEEEE. The CDR3 covers 14 residues. V gave up 2 bases and J gave up 8 bases, with 13 bases separating them. CDR3 DNA sequence: TGTGCCAGCAGCTTACTCAGGGATATGGGGGAGCTGTTTTTT. Its translation: CASSLLRDMGELFF.

This rearrangement joins TRBV11-2 to TRBJ2-6; 7 bases line up with TRBD1. Germline values: CDR1 SGHAT, CDR2 FQNNGV. CDR3 length: 19 residues. V dropped 3 bases and J dropped 0; count of bases not matched to a gene: 11. The CDR3 sequence: CASSFRRQGESSGANVLTF. DNA for the CDR3: TGTGCCAGCAGCTTTAGGCGACAGGGCGAGAGCTCTGGGGCCAACGTCCTGACTTTC.

This clonotype was observed a few times. This sequence joins TRBV12-3 or TRBV12-4 and TRBJ1-1, with a possible D match to TRBD1 (5 bases). This CDR3 region has 15 residues. V lost 1 base, J lost 1 base, and 10 bases lay in between. This CDR3 is CASSLGDRKNTEAFF. Here the CDR3 DNA reads TGTGCCAGCAGTTTAGGAGACAGAAAGAACACTGAAGCTTTCTTT.

This clonotype was detected only a few times. The V gene is TRBV20-1, the J gene TRBJ2-1, with 12 nucleotides matching TRBD2. The CDR3 totals 13 residues. Germline loops: CDR1 DFQATT, CDR2 SNEGSKA (reference sequence). J was trimmed by 7 bases and V by 6 bases; bases with no gene match: 4. The CDR3 bases are TGCAGTGCAGCAACTAGCGGGAGGAATGAGCAGTTCTTC. It yields the protein CSAATSGRNEQFF.

The V call is TRBV7-2, the J call TRBJ2-5, with D possibly TRBD1 on 6 matching bases. The CDR3 has 13 residues. Per germline, CDR1 SGHTA and CDR2 FQGNSA. Between the trimmed V and J ends, which lost 1 base and 13 bases, there was a span of 16 bases. CDR3 DNA: TGTGCCAGCAGCTTAGGTGGACAGATCCCCGGGTACTTC. This encodes CASSLGGQIPGYF.

The rearrangement joins TRBV20-1 to TRBJ1-1, with D perhaps matching TRBD1 (5 bases). The V and J ends lost 0 bases and 0 bases respectively, with 8 bases between them. The CDR3 is 14 residues long. Per germline, CDR1 DFQATT and CDR2 SNEGSKA (reference sequence). The CDR3 region is CSARDGTMNTEAFF. Here the CDR3 DNA reads TGCAGTGCTAGAGATGGGACGATGAACACTGAAGCTTTCTTT.

The chain carries TRBV12-3 or TRBV12-4 and TRBJ1-1; the match to TRBD1 covers 10 bases. Trimming cost V 3 bases and J 10 bases; bases outside gene matches: 8. CDR3 length: 14 amino acids. The DNA for the CDR3 is TGTGCCAGCAGTTTGGGGACAGGGGCCCCAACAGCTTTCTTT. Translating gives CASSLGTGAPTAFF.

This clonotype was counted only a few times. The V and J genes are TRBV7-8 and TRBJ2-6; 7 positions match TRBD1. Germline lookup yields CDR1 SGHVS and CDR2 FQNEAQ. The V and J ends lost 3 bases and 0 bases, in that order; junction bases with no gene match: 8. The CDR3 covers 18 residues. CDR3 protein: CASSFHRGRSSGANVLTF. The CDR3 coding sequence is TGTGCCAGCAGCTTTCACAGGGGCCGGAGCTCTGGGGCCAACGTCCTGACTTTC.

The chain is built from TRBV5-1 and TRBJ2-2; TRBD1 matches 9 bases. The trim removed 7 bases at V and 9 bases at J, leaving 7 bases unmatched. This CDR3 is 13 amino acids long. Looked up from germline, CDR1 is SGHRS and CDR2 is YFSETQ. As DNA, the CDR3 is TGCGCCAGCTTCGACAGGGGGTTTCGGGAGCTGTTTTTT. This translates into CASFDRGFRELFF. Together with reference TRBV5-1 and TRBJ2-2, the CDR3 gives the full variable domain: KAGVTQTPRYLIKTRGQQVTLSCSPISGHRSVSWYQQTPGQGLQFLFEYFSETQRNKGNFPGRFSGRQFSNSRSEMNVSTLELGDSALYLCASFDRGFRELFFGEGSRLTVL.

The chain combines TRBV10-1 with TRBJ1-1; maybe TRBD1 (5 bases). The CDR3 runs 14 residues. In germline, CDR1 is WNHNN, CDR2 SYGVQD (reference sequence). V was cut by 0 bases and J by 5 bases, with 10 bases left in between. The CDR3 reads CASSESSRATEAFF. In DNA form, the CDR3 reads TGCGCCAGCAGTGAGTCGTCCAGGGCTACTGAAGCTTTCTTT.

This clonotype has only a few counts. The V call is TRBV20-1, the J call TRBJ1-2; D may be TRBD1 (5 bases). CDR3 length: 14 amino acids. From germline, CDR1 is DFQATT and CDR2 SNEGSKA (reference sequence). Trimming shortened V by 3 bases and J by 3 bases, and 14 bases separated the two germline ends. DNA of the CDR3: TGCAGTGCTAGCTCCGGGGCCCCCTACTATGGCTACACCTTC. Amino acids: CSASSGAPYYGYTF.

The chain recombines TRBV20-1 with TRBJ2-3, with D perhaps assigned TRBD1 or TRBD2 (6 bases each). CDR1 and CDR2 from the germline V gene are DFQATT and SNEGSKA (reference sequence). Between the trimmed V and J ends, which lost 6 bases and 6 bases, there was a span of 16 bases. The CDR3 sequence is 13 residues long. In DNA form, the CDR3 reads TGCAGTGCGCCGGTAGGGGGGCGGGATACGCAGTATTTT. Protein product: CSAPVGGRDTQYF.

The V gene is TRBV29-1, the J gene TRBJ2-5; 14 positions match TRBD2. Germline CDR1 reads SQVTM; CDR2 reads ANQGSEA. CDR3 length: 15 residues. After removal of 1 base from V and 4 bases from J, the junction contained 2 bases not matched to a gene. The CDR3 nucleotides read TGCAGCGTTGAAGGACTAGCGGGGGGGCGAGAGACCCAGTACTTC. Its protein is CSVEGLAGGRETQYF.

This chain joins TRBV2 and TRBJ2-5, with D possibly matching TRBD2 (6 bases). This CDR3 has 15 residues. Trimming shortened V by 7 bases and J by 3 bases, and 18 bases separated the two germline ends. Per the germline V gene, CDR1 is SNHLY and CDR2 is FYNNEI. The CDR3 here is CASTLSGGIEETQYF. CDR3 nucleotides: TGTGCCAGCACATTAAGTGGAGGGATAGAAGAGACCCAGTACTTC.

The chain has TRBV5-1 and TRBJ2-2, with 9 bases identical to TRBD2. Germline assignment: CDR1 SGHRS and CDR2 YFSETQ. V was clipped by 2 bases and J by 4 bases; unmatched bases: 6. This CDR3 contains 16 residues. The CDR3 DNA is TGCGCCAGCAGCTTCCGACTAGCGGTTTCCACCGGGGAGCTGTTTTTT. Translated: CASSFRLAVSTGELFF.

V gene TRBV20-1 combines with J gene TRBJ2-1; 13 nucleotides match TRBD2. The CDR3 extends over 14 amino acids. Germline V gene sequence: CDR1 DFQATT, CDR2 SNEGSKA (reference sequence). The junction had 9 bases not matched to a gene; V was cut back by 6 bases and J by 10 bases. CDR3 in DNA: TGCAGTGCAACCCCGGGACTAGCGGGACCCGAGCAGTTCTTC. This gives the protein CSATPGLAGPEQFF.

This chain connects TRBV6-5 to TRBJ2-1, with D possibly TRBD2 on 6 matching bases. Trimming removed 2 bases at V and 1 base at J, with 21 bases between. The CDR3 runs to 19 residues. Germline loops: CDR1 MNHEY, CDR2 SVGAGI. The CDR3 protein is CASSYADRPGRRSYNEQFF. CDR3 nucleotide sequence: TGTGCCAGCAGTTACGCCGATAGGCCGGGGAGGAGGTCCTACAATGAGCAGTTCTTC.

The genes are TRBV6-1 and TRBJ2-7; 7 nucleotides align to TRBD2. V lost 9 bases and J lost 0; bases outside the gene matches: 11. The CDR3 has 15 amino acids. Germline-derived CDR1 and CDR2 are MNHNS and SASEGT. DNA for the CDR3: TGTGCCAGTACCTTAAAGGGACTACCCTCCTACGAGCAGTACGTC. The encoded protein is CASTLKGLPSYEQYV.